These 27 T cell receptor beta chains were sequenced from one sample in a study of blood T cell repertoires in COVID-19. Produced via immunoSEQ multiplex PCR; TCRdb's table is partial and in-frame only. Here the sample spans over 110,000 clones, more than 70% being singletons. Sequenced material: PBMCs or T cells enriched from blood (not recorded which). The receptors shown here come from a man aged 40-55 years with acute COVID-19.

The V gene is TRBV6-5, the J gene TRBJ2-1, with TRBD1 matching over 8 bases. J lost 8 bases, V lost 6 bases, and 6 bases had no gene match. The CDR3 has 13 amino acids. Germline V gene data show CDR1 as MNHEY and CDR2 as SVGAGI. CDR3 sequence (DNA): TGTGCCAGCAGGGACAGGGATGTCGATGAGCAGTTCTTC. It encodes CASRDRDVDEQFF.

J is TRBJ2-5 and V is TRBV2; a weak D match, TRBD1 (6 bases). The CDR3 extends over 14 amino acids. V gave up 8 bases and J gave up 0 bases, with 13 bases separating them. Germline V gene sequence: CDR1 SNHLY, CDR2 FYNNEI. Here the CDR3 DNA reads TGTGCCAGCTCCCGGGACACCAACCAAGAGACCCAGTACTTC. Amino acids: CASSRDTNQETQYF. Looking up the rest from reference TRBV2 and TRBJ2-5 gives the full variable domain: EPEVTQTPSHQVTQMGQEVILRCVPISNHLYFYWYRQILGQKVEFLVSFYNNEISEKSEIFDDQFSVERPDGSNFTLKIRSTKLEDSAMYFCASSRDTNQETQYFGPGTRLLVL.

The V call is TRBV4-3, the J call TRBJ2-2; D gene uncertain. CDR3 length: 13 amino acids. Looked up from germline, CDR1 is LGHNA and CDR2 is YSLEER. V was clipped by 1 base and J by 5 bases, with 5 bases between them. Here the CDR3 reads CASSQAVTGELFF. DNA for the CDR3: TGCGCCAGCAGCCAAGCGGTGACCGGGGAGCTGTTTTTT.

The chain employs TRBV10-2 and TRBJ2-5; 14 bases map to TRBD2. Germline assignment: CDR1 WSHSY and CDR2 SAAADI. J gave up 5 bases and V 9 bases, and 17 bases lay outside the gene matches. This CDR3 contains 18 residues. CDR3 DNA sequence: TGCGCCAGTTCCCAGGGTCTGACTAGCGGGGGGGCCGGGGAGACCCAGTACTTC. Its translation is CASSQGLTSGGAGETQYF.

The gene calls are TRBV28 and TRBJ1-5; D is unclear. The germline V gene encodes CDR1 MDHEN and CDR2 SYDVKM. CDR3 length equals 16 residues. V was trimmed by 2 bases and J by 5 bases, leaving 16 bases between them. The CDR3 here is CASSLPPNTTDQPQHF. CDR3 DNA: TGTGCCAGCAGTTTACCTCCGAACACCACCGATCAGCCCCAGCATTTT.

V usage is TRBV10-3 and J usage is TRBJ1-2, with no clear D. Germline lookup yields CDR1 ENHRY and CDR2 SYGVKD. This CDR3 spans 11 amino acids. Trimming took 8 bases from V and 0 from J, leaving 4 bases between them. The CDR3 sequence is CAIPANYGYTF. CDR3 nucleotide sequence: TGTGCCATCCCAGCTAACTATGGCTACACCTTC.

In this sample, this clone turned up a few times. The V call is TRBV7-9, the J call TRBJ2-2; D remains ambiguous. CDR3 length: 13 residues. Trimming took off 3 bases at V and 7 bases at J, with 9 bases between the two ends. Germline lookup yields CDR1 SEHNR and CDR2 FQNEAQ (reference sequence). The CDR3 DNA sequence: TGTGCCAGCAGCTTTGAAGCCGGCGGGGAGCTGTTTTTT. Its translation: CASSFEAGGELFF.

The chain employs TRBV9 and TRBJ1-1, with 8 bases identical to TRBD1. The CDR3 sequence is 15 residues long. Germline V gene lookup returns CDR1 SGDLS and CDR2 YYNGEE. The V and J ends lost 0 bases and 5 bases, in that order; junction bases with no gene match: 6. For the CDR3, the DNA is TGTGCCAGCAGCGTAGCCGCAGGGGGCGAGACTGAAGCTTTCTTT. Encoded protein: CASSVAAGGETEAFF.

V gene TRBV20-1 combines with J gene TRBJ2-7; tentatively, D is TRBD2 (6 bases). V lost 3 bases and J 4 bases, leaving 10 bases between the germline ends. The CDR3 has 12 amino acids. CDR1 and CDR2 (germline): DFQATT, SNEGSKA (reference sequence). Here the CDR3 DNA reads TGCAGTGCTAGTGTGAGCGGGTACGAGCAGTACTTC. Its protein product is CSASVSGYEQYF.

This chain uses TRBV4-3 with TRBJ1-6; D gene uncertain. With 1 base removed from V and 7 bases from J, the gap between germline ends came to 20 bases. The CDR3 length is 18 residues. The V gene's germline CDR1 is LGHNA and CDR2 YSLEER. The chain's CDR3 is CASSQGPEGSSPNSPLHF. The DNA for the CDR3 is TGCGCCAGCAGCCAAGGTCCGGAGGGAAGCTCTCCAAATTCACCCCTCCACTTT.

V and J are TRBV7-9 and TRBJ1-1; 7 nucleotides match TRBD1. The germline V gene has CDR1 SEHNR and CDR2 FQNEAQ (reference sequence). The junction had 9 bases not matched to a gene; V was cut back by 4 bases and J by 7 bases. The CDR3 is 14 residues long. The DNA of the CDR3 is TGTGCCAGCAGCTCCAGGGACAGCCGTATTGAAGCTTTCTTT. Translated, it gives CASSSRDSRIEAFF.

CDR3 protein: CASSYSGLAGGRTGELFF. The CDR3 region has the DNA TGTGCCAGCAGTTACTCGGGACTAGCGGGGGGACGCACCGGGGAGCTGTTTTTT. This chain joins TRBV6-2 or TRBV6-3 and TRBJ2-2; TRBD2 agrees at 15 bases. J lost 4 bases, V lost 0 bases, and 3 bases had no gene match. Germline V CDR1 and CDR2: MNHEY, SVGEGT. This CDR3 spans 18 amino acids.

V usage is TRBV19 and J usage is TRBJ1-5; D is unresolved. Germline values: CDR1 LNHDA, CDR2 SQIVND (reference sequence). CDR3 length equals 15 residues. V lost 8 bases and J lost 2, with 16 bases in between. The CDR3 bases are TGTGCCAGTTTTGGCACGCGCGGCGGCAATCAGCCCCAGCATTTT. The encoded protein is CASFGTRGGNQPQHF.

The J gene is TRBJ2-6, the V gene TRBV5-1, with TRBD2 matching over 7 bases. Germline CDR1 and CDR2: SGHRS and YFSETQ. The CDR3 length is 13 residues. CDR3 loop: CASRGAGANVLTF. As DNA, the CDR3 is TGCGCTAGCCGGGGGGCTGGGGCCAACGTCCTGACTTTC.

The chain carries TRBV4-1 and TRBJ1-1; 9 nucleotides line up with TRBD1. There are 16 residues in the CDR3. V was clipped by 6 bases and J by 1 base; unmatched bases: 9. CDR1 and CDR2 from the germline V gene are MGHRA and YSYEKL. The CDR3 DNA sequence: TGCGCCAGCAGACGATTCCGGACAGGGGCGAACACTGAAGCTTTCTTT. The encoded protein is CASRRFRTGANTEAFF.

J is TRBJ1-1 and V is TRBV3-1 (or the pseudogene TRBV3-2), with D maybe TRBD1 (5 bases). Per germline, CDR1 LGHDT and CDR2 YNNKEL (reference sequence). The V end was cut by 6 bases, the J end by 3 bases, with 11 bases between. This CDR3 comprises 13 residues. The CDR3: CASSGGVDTEAFF. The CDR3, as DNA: TGTGCCAGCAGTGGGGGGGTTGACACTGAAGCTTTCTTT.

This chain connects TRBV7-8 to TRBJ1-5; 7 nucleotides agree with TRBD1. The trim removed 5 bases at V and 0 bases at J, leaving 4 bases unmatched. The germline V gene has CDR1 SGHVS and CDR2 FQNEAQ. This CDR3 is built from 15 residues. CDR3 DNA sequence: TGTGCCAGCAGCCTGAACAGGGGTAGCAATCAGCCCCAGCATTTT. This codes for CASSLNRGSNQPQHF.

The CDR3 here is CASNPDRATGELFF. The DNA for the CDR3 is TGCGCCAGCAACCCGGACAGAGCCACCGGGGAGCTGTTTTTT. The J gene is TRBJ2-2, the V gene TRBV10-2, with D maybe TRBD1 (6 bases). CDR3 size: 14 residues. CDR1 and CDR2 from the germline V gene are WSHSY and SAAADI. V gave up 7 bases and J gave up 4 bases, with 13 bases separating them.

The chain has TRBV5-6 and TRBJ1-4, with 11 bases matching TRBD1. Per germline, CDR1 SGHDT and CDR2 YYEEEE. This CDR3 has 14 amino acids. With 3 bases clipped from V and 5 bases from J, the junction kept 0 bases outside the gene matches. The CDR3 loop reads CASSWDRGNEKLFF. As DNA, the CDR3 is TGTGCCAGCAGCTGGGACAGGGGGAATGAAAAACTGTTTTTT.

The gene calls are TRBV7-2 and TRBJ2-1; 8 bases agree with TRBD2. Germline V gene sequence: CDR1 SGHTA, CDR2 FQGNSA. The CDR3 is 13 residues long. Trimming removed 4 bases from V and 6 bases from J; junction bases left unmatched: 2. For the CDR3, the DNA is TGTGCCAGCAGCTCCGGGAGGGCCAATGAGCAGTTCTTC. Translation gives CASSSGRANEQFF.

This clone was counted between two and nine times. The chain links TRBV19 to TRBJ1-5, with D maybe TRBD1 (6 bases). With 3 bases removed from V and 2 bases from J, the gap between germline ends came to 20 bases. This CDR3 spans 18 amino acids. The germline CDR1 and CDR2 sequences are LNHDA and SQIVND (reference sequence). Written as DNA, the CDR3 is TGTGCCAGTAGTATGAGGGGGATGTGGGAAGGGGGCAATCAGCCCCAGCATTTT. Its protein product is CASSMRGMWEGGNQPQHF.

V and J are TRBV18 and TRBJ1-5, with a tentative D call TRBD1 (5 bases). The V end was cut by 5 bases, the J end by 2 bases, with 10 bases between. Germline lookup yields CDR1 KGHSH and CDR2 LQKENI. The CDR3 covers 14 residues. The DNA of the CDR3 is TGTGCCAGCTCAGGAGGGGTGGGCAATCAGCCCCAGCATTTT. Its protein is CASSGGVGNQPQHF.

The DNA for the CDR3 is TGTGCCAGCAGCTCCCGGGACAGGAACACTGAAGCTTTCTTT. This gives the protein CASSSRDRNTEAFF. The gene calls are TRBV7-8 and TRBJ1-1; 7 bases are a match to TRBD1. The CDR3 contains 14 residues. The V segment lost 4 bases and the J segment 1 base; nucleotides outside the gene matches: 3. CDR1 is SGHVS and CDR2 is FQNEAQ in the germline V gene.

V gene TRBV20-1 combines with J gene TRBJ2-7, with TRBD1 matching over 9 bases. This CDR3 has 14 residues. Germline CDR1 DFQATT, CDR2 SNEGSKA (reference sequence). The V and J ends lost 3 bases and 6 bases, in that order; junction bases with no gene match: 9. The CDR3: CSASAGTGLPEQYF. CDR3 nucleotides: TGCAGTGCTAGTGCCGGGACAGGGTTGCCCGAGCAGTACTTC.

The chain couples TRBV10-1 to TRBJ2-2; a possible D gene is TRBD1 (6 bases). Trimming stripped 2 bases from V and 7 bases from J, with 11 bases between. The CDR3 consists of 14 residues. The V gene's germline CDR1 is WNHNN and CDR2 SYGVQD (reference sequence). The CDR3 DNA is TGCGCCAGCAGTGAGAATCAGGGGCGCGGGGAGCTGTTTTTT. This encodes CASSENQGRGELFF.

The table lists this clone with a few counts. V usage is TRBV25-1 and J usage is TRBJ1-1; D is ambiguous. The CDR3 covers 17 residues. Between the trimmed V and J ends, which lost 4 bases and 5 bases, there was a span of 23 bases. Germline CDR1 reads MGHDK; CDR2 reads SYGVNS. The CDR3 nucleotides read TGTGCCAGCAGTGGACACACAAGATGTGTCGAGAGAACTGAAGCTTTCTTT. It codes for CASSGHTRCVERTEAFF.

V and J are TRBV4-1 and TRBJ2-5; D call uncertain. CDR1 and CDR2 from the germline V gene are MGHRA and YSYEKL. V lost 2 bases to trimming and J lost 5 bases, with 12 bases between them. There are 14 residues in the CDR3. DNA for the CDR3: TGCGCCAGCAGCCAATCACTGGTAGTGGAGACCCAGTACTTC. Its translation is CASSQSLVVETQYF.